This TCR beta chain was sequenced in a study of early T cells in non-severe SARS-CoV-2 infection. The CDR3 loop spans 14 amino acids. The V gene's germline CDR1 is SGHAT and CDR2 FQNNGV. V gave up 6 bases and J gave up 3 bases, with 12 bases separating them. Unique molecular identifiers were added to individual cDNA molecules. A single record per CDR3 protein comes from TCRdb applying MiXCR to the 5' RACE reads. The sample records more than 55,000 distinct CDR3 sequences, 4.6% being singletons. The material was whole blood, obtained at baseline. The V call is TRBV11-2, the J call TRBJ2-1, with D possibly TRBD2 on 6 matching bases. This receptor was taken from an adult who was a healthcare worker with PCR-confirmed SARS-CoV-2 infection or an uninfected control (not recorded which). The donor label of this sample is uncertain. The CDR3 coding sequence is TGTGCCAGCAGTTCCCTGGGGGGCTACAATGAGCAGTTCTTC. This encodes CASSSLGGYNEQFF. The full variable domain, completed using reference TRBV11-2 and TRBJ2-1, is EAGVAQSPRYKIIEKRQSVAFWCNPISGHATLYWYQQILGQGPKLLIQFQNNGVVDDSQLPKDRFSAERLKGVDSTLKIQPAKLEDSAVYLCASSSLGGYNEQFFGPGTRLTVL.